These T cell receptor beta chains were read from a single sample in a study of blood T cell repertoires in COVID-19. Only in-frame clones appear in the TCRdb table, and some are missing; sequencing was by immunoSEQ multiplex PCR. This table has under 80,000 clones, roughly 90% appearing once. What was sequenced was peripheral blood. The receptors stem from an older man with active or convalescent COVID-19. The CDR3 runs from the conserved cysteine through the conserved F or W. A D gene is named only where the DNA matches it firmly. Not every row has a clone size; where given, it reads once, few, many or a size class.

TRBV6-5,-,TRBD1,TRBJ1-4,CASKGQLNEKLFF,TGTGCCAGCAAGGGACAGCTAAATGAAAAACTGTTTTTT
TRBV12-3/TRBV12-4,-,-,TRBJ1-3,CASRRTLRDTIYF,TGTGCCAGCAGGAGGACTCTCCGGGACACCATATATTTT
TRBV2,once,-,TRBJ1-5,CASSVQGLDQPQHF,TGTGCCAGCAGTGTTCAGGGTCTGGATCAGCCCCAGCATTTT
TRBV5-6,-,-,TRBJ2-2,CASSTQTPINTGELFF,TGTGCCAGCAGCACGCAGACACCGATAAACACCGGGGAGCTGTTTTTT
TRBV6-5,once,-,TRBJ1-1,CASSFDRNTEAFF,TGTGCCAGCAGTTTCGACAGAAACACTGAAGCTTTCTTT
TRBV5-6,-,TRBD1,TRBJ2-7,CASSFGTGAYEQYF,TGTGCCAGCAGCTTCGGGACAGGGGCCTACGAGCAGTACTTC
TRBV5-1,-,-,TRBJ2-7,CASSGDSPHYEQYF,TGCGCCAGCAGCGGAGACAGTCCCCATTACGAGCAGTACTTC
TRBV30,few,TRBD2,TRBJ2-1,CASNSREGVNEQFF,TGTGCCTCCAACTCCCGGGAGGGAGTCAATGAGCAGTTCTTC
TRBV2,-,-,TRBJ1-2,CASSDYRVSGYTF,TGTGCCAGCAGTGATTACAGGGTTAGTGGCTACACCTTC
TRBV18,-,TRBD2,TRBJ2-7,CASSLGAGVGEQYF,TGTGCCAGCTCCCTCGGAGCGGGAGTCGGCGAGCAGTACTTC
TRBV18,-,-,TRBJ1-4,CASSLYRRGDEKLFF,TGTGCCAGCTCACTATACCGGAGGGGAGATGAAAAACTGTTTTTT
TRBV29-1,-,-,TRBJ2-3,CSVTRQEITDTQYF,TGCAGCGTCACTCGACAGGAGATCACAGATACGCAGTATTTT
TRBV14,-,-,TRBJ1-6,CASSHGQYSPLHF,TGTGCCAGCAGCCACGGACAGTATTCACCCCTCCACTTT
TRBV2,-,-,TRBJ1-2,CASTKGEDTGYTF,TGTGCCAGCACCAAAGGGGAGGACACTGGCTACACCTTC
TRBV4-1,-,-,TRBJ2-3,CASSQDSGAGTDTQYF,TGCGCCAGCAGCCAAGATTCGGGAGCAGGAACAGATACGCAGTATTTT
TRBV30,-,-,TRBJ2-4,CAWSVGGNIQYF,TGTGCCTGGAGTGTAGGGGGAAACATTCAGTACTTC
TRBV5-6,-,-,TRBJ2-7,CASSSGQYYEQYF,TGTGCCAGCAGTTCCGGACAGTACTACGAGCAGTACTTC
TRBV11-2,once,TRBD1,TRBJ1-1,CASRLTGFYTEAFF,TGTGCCAGCAGATTGACAGGGTTTTATACTGAAGCTTTCTTT